One and the same sample provided the 6 T cell receptor beta chains below, sequenced in a study of blood T cell repertoires in COVID-19. The assay was immunoSEQ multiplex PCR, and TCRdb's table has in-frame clones only and misses some. This table has about 190,000 clones, 70% to 90% appearing once. Sequenced: peripheral blood. The receptors were sampled from a man aged 40-49 years with active or convalescent COVID-19.

The chain recombines TRBV18 with TRBJ1-1; D not certain. The CDR3 sequence is 13 residues long. Germline V gene lookup returns CDR1 KGHSH and CDR2 LQKENI. Trimming removed 5 bases from V and 8 bases from J, with 15 bases in between. The CDR3 protein is CASSGRDLVEAFF. The CDR3 DNA sequence: TGTGCCAGCTCAGGCCGGGATTTGGTCGAAGCTTTCTTT.

V is TRBV27 and J is TRBJ1-2, with unresolved D. The CDR3 has 14 residues. V lost 3 bases and J lost 0, with 8 bases in between. CDR1 and CDR2 (germline): MNHEY, SMNVEV (reference sequence). CDR3 nucleotides: TGTGCCAGCAGTTTCGGGATTTCTAACTATGGCTACACCTTC. The encoded protein is CASSFGISNYGYTF.

A note on this clone: A read error may account for a junction end that differs from germline. The chain couples TRBV19 to TRBJ2-2; D is ambiguous. The V gene's germline CDR1 is LNHDA and CDR2 SQIVND (reference sequence). This CDR3 comprises 12 residues. CDR3 residues: CACSQSTGELFF. For the CDR3, the DNA is TGTGCCTGTAGCCAATCCACCGGGGAGCTGTTTTTT.

This rearrangement joins TRBV5-4 to TRBJ1-1, with D possibly matching TRBD1 (5 bases). The CDR3 spans 14 residues. The germline V gene has CDR1 SGHNT and CDR2 YYREEE (reference sequence). V lost 0 bases and J lost 1, with 7 bases in between. CDR3 in amino acids: CASSLAGGNTEAFF. Here the CDR3 DNA reads TGTGCCAGCAGCTTGGCCGGGGGGAACACTGAAGCTTTCTTT.

The chain recombines TRBV27 with TRBJ1-5; 8 bases align to TRBD1. V lost 1 base, J lost 5 bases, and 1 base stayed unmatched. The CDR3 runs to 14 residues. In germline, CDR1 is MNHEY, CDR2 SMNVEV (reference sequence). CDR3 sequence (DNA): TGTGCCAGCAGTTTATACAGGGGGGATCAGCCCCAGCATTTT. Protein: CASSLYRGDQPQHF.

This chain links TRBV3-1 (or the pseudogene TRBV3-2) with TRBJ1-1, with 7 bases matching TRBD1. V lost 3 bases, J lost 1 base, and 5 bases stayed unmatched. Looked up from germline, CDR1 is LGHDT and CDR2 is YNNKEL (reference sequence). The CDR3 loop spans 15 amino acids. The CDR3 DNA sequence: TGTGCCAGCAGCCAGGGCAGGGGGTCGAACACTGAAGCTTTCTTT. Translated, it gives CASSQGRGSNTEAFF.